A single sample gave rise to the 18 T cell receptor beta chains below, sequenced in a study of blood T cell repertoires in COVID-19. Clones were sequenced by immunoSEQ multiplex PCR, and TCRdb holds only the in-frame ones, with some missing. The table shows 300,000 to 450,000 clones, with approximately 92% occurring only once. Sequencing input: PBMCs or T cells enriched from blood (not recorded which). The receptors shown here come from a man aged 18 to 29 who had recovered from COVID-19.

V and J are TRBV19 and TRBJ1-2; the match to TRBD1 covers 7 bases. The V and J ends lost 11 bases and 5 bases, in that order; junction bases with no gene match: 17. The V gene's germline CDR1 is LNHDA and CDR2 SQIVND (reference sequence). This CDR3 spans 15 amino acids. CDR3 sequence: CASSSREGALYGYTF. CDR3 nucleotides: TGTGCCTCGAGTTCTCGGGAGGGGGCTCTATATGGCTACACCTTC.

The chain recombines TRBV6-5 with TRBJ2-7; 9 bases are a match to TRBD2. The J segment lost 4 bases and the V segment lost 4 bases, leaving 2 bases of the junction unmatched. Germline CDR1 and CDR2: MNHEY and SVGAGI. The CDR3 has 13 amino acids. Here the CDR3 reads CASSWTSAYEQYF. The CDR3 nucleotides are TGTGCCAGCAGTTGGACTAGCGCGTACGAGCAGTACTTC.

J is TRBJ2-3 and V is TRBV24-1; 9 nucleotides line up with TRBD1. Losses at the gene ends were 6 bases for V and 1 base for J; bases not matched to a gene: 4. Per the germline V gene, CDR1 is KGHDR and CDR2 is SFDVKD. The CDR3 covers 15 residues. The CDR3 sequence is CATSRTGEGTDTQYF. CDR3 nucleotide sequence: TGTGCCACCAGTAGGACAGGGGAGGGCACAGATACGCAGTATTTT.

The CDR3 region has the DNA TGTGCCAGCAGCTTAGGGAGTCAACTCTCCTACGAGCAGTACTTC. The encoded protein is CASSLGSQLSYEQYF. V is TRBV7-9 and J is TRBJ2-7; D remains ambiguous. The length of the CDR3 is 15 residues. V was trimmed by 1 base and J by 0 bases, leaving 10 bases between them. The germline V gene encodes CDR1 SEHNR and CDR2 FQNEAQ (reference sequence).

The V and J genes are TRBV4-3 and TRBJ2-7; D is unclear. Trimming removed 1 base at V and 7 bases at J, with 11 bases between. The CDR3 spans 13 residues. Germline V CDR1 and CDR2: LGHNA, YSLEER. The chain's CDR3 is CASSQGTTGEQYF. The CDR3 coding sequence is TGCGCCAGCAGCCAAGGAACGACTGGGGAGCAGTACTTC.

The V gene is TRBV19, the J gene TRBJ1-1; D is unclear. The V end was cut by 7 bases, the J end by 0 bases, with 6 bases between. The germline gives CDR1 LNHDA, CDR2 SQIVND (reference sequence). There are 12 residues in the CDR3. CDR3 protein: CASNGMNTEAFF. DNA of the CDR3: TGTGCCAGTAACGGGATGAACACTGAAGCTTTCTTT.

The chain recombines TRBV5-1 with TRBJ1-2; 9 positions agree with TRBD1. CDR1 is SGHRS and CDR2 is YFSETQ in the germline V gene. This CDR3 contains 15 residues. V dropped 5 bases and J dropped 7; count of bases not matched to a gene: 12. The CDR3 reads CASRSNRGPSAGYTF. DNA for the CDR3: TGCGCCAGCAGAAGTAACAGGGGGCCATCGGCTGGCTACACCTTC. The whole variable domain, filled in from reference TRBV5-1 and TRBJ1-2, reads KAGVTQTPRYLIKTRGQQVTLSCSPISGHRSVSWYQQTPGQGLQFLFEYFSETQRNKGNFPGRFSGRQFSNSRSEMNVSTLELGDSALYLCASRSNRGPSAGYTFGSGTRLTVV.

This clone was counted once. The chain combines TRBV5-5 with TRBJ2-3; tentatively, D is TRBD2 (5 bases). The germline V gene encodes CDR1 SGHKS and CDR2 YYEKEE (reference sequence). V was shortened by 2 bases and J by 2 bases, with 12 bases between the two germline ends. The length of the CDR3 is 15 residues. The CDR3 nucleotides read TGTGCCAGCAGCTTTGAGGAGGCCTCCACAGATACGCAGTATTTT. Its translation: CASSFEEASTDTQYF.

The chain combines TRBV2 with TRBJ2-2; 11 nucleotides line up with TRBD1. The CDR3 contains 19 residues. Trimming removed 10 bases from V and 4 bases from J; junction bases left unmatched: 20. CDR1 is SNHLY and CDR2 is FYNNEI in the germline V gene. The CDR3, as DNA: TGTGCCACCAAATCGAGACGCCGGACAGGGGGCAATGGCACCGGGGAGCTGTTTTTT. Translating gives CATKSRRRTGGNGTGELFF.

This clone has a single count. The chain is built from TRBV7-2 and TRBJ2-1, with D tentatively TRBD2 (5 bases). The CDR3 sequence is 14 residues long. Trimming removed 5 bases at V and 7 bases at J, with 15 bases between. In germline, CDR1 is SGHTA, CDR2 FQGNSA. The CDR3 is CASSRTPSGNEQFF. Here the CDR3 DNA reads TGTGCCAGCAGCCGTACGCCCTCGGGGAATGAGCAGTTCTTC.

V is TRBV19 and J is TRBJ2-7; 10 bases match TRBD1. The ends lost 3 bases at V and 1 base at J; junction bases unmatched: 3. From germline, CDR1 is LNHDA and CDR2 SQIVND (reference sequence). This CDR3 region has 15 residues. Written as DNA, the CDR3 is TGTGCCAGTAGTATTTCGGGACAGGGGTCCTACGAGCAGTACTTC. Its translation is CASSISGQGSYEQYF.

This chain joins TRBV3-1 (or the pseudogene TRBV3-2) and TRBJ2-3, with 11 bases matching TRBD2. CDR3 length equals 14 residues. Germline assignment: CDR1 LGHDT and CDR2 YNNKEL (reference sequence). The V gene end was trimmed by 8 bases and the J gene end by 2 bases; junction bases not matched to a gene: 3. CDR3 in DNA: TGTGCCAGCCTAGCGGGGGGAACCACAGATACGCAGTATTTT. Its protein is CASLAGGTTDTQYF.

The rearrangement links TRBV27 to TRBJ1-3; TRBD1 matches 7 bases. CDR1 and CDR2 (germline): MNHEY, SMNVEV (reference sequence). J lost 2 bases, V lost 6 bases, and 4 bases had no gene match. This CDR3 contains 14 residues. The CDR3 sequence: CASRPGGAGNTIYF. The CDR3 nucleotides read TGTGCCAGCAGGCCAGGGGGAGCTGGAAACACCATATATTTT.

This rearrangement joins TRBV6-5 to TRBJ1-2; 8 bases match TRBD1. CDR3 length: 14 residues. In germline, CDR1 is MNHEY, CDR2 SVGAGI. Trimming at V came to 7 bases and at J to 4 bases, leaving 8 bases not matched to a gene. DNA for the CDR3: TGTGCCAGCACCCAGGGGGCGCAGGGCTATGGCTACACCTTC. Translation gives CASTQGAQGYGYTF.

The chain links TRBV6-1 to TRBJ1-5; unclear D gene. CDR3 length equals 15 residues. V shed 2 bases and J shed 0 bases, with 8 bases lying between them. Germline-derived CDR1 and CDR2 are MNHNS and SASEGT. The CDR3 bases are TGTGCCAGCAGTGAATCCCAGGCTAGCAATCAGCCCCAGCATTTT. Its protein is CASSESQASNQPQHF.

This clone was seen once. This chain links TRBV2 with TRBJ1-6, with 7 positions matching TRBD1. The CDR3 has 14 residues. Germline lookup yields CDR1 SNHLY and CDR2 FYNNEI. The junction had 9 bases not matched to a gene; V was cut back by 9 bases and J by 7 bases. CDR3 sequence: CASDWTGPNSPLHF. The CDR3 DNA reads TGTGCCAGTGACTGGACAGGTCCCAATTCACCCCTCCACTTT.

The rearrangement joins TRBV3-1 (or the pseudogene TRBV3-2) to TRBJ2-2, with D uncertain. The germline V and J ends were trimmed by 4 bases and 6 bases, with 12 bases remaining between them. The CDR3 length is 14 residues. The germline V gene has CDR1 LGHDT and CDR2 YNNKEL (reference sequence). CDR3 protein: CASSRDSSSGELFF. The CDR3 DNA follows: TGTGCCAGCAGCCGAGATAGTAGTTCCGGGGAGCTGTTTTTT.

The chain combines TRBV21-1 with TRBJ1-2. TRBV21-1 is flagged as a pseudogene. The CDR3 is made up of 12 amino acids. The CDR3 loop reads CASSKEEYGYTF. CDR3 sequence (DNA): TGTGCCAGCAGCAAAGAAGAGTATGGCTACACCTTC.